This T cell receptor beta chain emerged from a study of T cells in Graves' hyperthyroidism and ophthalmopathy. Amplification yielded TCR beta CDR3 regions, with RNA transcripts as the source. The HTBI set primed first-round TCR CDR3 RT-PCR. From the multiplex PCR reads, TCRdb called clonotypes with MiXCR, one entry per CDR3 protein. Of some 620,000 distinct CDR3 sequences in the sample, about 17% were seen once. Stable disease denoted Graves' hyperthyroidism without ophthalmopathy progression within 18 months. The V gene's germline CDR1 is SGHRS and CDR2 YFSETQ. After removal of 4 bases from V and 3 bases from J, the junction contained 4 bases not matched to a gene. The CDR3 runs to 13 residues. This clonotype has just a few counts. Its target is unknown. A much larger clone differs by one base, so this may be a read error. Study-wide findings and caveats: Ophthalmopathy could be told apart from stable hyperthyroidism with a 13 V-J model.

The material sequenced was blood. V gene TRBV5-1 combines with J gene TRBJ2-7; TRBD1 agrees at 7 bases. The sequence came from a woman aged 30 to 39 with Graves' hyperthyroidism. CDR3: CASSQYRGYEQYF. The CDR3 DNA sequence: TGCGCCAGCAGCCAATACAGGGGCTACGAGCAGTACTTC. Full variable domain (missing parts from reference TRBV5-1 and TRBJ2-7): KAGVTQTPRYLIKTRGQQVTLSCSPISGHRSVSWYQQTPGQGLQFLFEYFSETQRNKGNFPGRFSGRQFSNSRSEMNVSTLELGDSALYLCASSQYRGYEQYFGPGTRLTVT.